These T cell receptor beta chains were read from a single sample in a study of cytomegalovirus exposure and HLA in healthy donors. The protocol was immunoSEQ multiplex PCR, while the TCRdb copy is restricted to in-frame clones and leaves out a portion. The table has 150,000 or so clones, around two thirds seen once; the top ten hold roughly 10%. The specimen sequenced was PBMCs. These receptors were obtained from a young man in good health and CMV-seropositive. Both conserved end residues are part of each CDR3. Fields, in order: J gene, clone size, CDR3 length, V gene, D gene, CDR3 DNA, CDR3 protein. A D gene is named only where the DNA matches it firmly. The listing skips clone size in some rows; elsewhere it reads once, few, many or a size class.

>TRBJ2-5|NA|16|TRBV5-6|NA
TGTGCCAGCAGCTCCCAAGGCGGTACGGGGAAAGAGACCCAGTACTTC
CASSSQGGTGKETQYF
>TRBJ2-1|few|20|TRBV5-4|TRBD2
TGTGCCAGCAGCTTCATCAAGGGACTAGCGGGTCTTAACTCCTACAATGAGCAGTTCTTC
CASSFIKGLAGLNSYNEQFF
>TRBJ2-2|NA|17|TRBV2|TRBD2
TGTGCCAGCAGTGAACCTGGCGGGAGGGCCCACACCGGGGAGCTGTTTTTT
CASSEPGGRAHTGELFF
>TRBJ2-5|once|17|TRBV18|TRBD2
TGTGCCAGCTCACCACAAGCGGCGGGAGGGCCAGGAGAGACCCAGTACTTC
CASSPQAAGGPGETQYF
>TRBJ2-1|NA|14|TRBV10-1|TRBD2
TGCGCCAGCAGTCCCAGCGGGGCATACAATGAGCAGTTCTTC
CASSPSGAYNEQFF
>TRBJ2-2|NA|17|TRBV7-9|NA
TGTGCCAGCACGAAATTAAAGGAAATTTCCAGGGCCGGGGAGCTGTTTTTT
CASTKLKEISRAGELFF
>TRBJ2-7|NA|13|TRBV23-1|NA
TGCGCCAGCAGTCGCGGGGCCAATTACGAGCAGTACTTC
CASSRGANYEQYF
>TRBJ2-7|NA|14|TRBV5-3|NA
TGTGCCAGAAGCTTGGATGCGGGGACCTACGAGCAGTGCTTC
CARSLDAGTYEQCF
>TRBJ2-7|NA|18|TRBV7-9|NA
TGTGCCAGCAGCTTAGAAGGCTTCTGGGCTATTTCCCCCTACGAGCAGTACTTC
CASSLEGFWAISPYEQYF
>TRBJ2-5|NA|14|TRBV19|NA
TGTGCCAGTAGTAGAGACGTTTACGGAGAGACCCAGTACTTC
CASSRDVYGETQYF
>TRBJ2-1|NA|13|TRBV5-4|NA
TGTGCCAGCATCGAACAGGGTTTCAATGAGCAGTTCTTC
CASIEQGFNEQFF
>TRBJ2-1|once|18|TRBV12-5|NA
TGTGCTAGTGGTTTGGGCAAGCTCATAGCTAGCTCCTACAATGAGCAGTTCTTC
CASGLGKLIASSYNEQFF
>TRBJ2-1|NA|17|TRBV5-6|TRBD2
TGTGCCAGCAGCTGGGGACTAGCGGGAGCGTTCCACAATGAGCAGTTCTTC
CASSWGLAGAFHNEQFF
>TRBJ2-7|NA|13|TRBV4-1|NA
TGCGCCAGCAGCCAAGGCCACGTGGCCGAGCAGTACTTC
CASSQGHVAEQYF
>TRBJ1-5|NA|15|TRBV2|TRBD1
TGTGCCAGCAGGACGGACAGGGGGAGCAATCAGCCCCAGCATTTT
CASRTDRGSNQPQHF
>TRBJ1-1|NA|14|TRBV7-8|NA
TGTGCCAGCAGCTTAGTGGGCACCGACACTGAAGCTTTCTTT
CASSLVGTDTEAFF
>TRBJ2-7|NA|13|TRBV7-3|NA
TGTGCCAGCAGCTTGGGAACAGGGTCTAAGCAGTACTTC
CASSLGTGSKQYF
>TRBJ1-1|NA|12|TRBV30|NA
TGTGCCTGGAGGGGAGTCGGAACTGAAGCTTTCTTT
CAWRGVGTEAFF
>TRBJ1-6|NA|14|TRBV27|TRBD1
TGTGCCAGCAGTCTGGGACAGTTTAATTCACCCCTCCACTTT
CASSLGQFNSPLHF
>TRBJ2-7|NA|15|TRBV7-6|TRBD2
TGTGCCAGCAGCTATTGGACTAGCGGGACGGGCGAGCAGTACTTC
CASSYWTSGTGEQYF
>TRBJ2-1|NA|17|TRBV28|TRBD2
TGTGCCAGCAGTTTAAAGGGACTAGCCTATCACTTCGGTGAGCAGTTCTTC
CASSLKGLAYHFGEQFF
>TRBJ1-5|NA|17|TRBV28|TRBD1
TGTGCCAGCAGCTTTTCCCCTATCTCACAGGGGGCGCTTCCCCAGCATTTT
CASSFSPISQGALPQHF
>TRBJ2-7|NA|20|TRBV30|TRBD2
TGTGCCTGGAGTGTAGAAATTGCCCTAGCGGGAGGGCCGGATAATTACGAGCAGTACTTC
CAWSVEIALAGGPDNYEQYF
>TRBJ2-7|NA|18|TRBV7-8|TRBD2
TGTGCCAGCAGCTTAGTAGCGCTAGCGGGTTTAGAGTTTTACGAGCAGTACTTC
CASSLVALAGLEFYEQYF
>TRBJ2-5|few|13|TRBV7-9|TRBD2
TGTGCCAGCAGCTCCGGACTAGTGGAGACCCAGTACTTC
CASSSGLVETQYF